Given below is one TCR beta chain in context. Antigen unknown. This CDR3 region has 17 residues. Some 30,000 T cell genomes (approximately 0.2 ug DNA) went into each sorted-subset replicate. This table comes from immunoSEQ multiplex PCR, and its TCRdb copy is limited to in-frame clones, with some not included. The sample includes 2 million to 2.5 million clones, 80% to 95% of them seen just once. This specimen belongs to a study of shared clonotypes between healthy human individuals. Whole-study results and caveats: Compared with memory subsets, naive subsets generally had larger estimated richness. Naive CD4 clonotypes were shared across a handful of donors at around 5.4%.

The source of this sequence is a man aged 18-30 years in good health. Some clones in this sample may be carry-over from other donors' samples. The V and J genes are TRBV12-2 and TRBJ2-7. TRBV12-2 counts as a pseudogene. The specimen was naive CD4+ T cells from PBMCs. Indicated subset: CD45RA+ positively selected. The CDR3 DNA follows: TGTGCAAGTCGCTTAGCGAGGTGGTCACAGAGCTCCTACGAGCAGTACTTC. Protein sequence: CASRLARWSQSSYEQYF.